This TCR beta chain was sequenced in a study of blood T cells in healthy people across ages. General study points: Estimates based on one million T cells were treated as lower bounds. Naive CD4+ cells and diversity were both higher in long-lived donors than in aged donors.

This clonotype came up many times. The antigen is undetermined. With a J-beta primer mix and a sample-barcoded 5' primer, a second PCR ran about 7 to 12 cycles. MiXCR, applied by TCRdb to the 5' RACE reads, yields one record per CDR3 protein. This table has fewer than 2 million distinct CDR3 sequences, about 39% appearing once. Germline-derived CDR1 and CDR2 are MNHEY and SMNVEV (reference sequence). This CDR3 is built from 15 residues. Trimming cost V 3 bases and J 5 bases; bases outside gene matches: 10. The source is a human donor in good health. The sample taken for sequencing was blood. The chain is built from TRBV27 and TRBJ2-7, with TRBD1 identical over 7 bases. In DNA form, the CDR3 reads TGTGCCAGCAGTTTTTCCCGAGACAGGGCCCACGAGCAGTACTTC. This gives the protein CASSFSRDRAHEQYF.